Presented here are 27 T cell receptor beta chains from one specimen sequenced in a study of blood T cell repertoires in COVID-19. Here immunoSEQ multiplex PCR was the method, and the copy in TCRdb shows in-frame clones only, minus some. The sample holds approximately 130,000 clones, around three quarters seen once. Sequenced: peripheral blood. The source is a human donor in a cohort sampled during active COVID-19.

This chain uses TRBV5-6 with TRBJ1-1; 7 positions match TRBD1. Trimming removed 1 base from V and 5 bases from J; junction bases left unmatched: 5. Looked up from germline, CDR1 is SGHDT and CDR2 is YYEEEE. This CDR3 spans 14 amino acids. The CDR3 DNA reads TGTGCCAGCAGCTTGAATAGGGGGCGAACTGAAGCTTTCTTT. Translating gives CASSLNRGRTEAFF. The full variable domain, its missing parts supplied by reference TRBV5-6 and TRBJ1-1, is DAGVTQSPTHLIKTRGQQVTLRCSPKSGHDTVSWYQQALGQGPQFIFQYYEEEERQRGNFPDRFSGHQFPNYSSELNVNALLLGDSALYLCASSLNRGRTEAFFGQGTRLTVV.

The genes are TRBV11-2 and TRBJ2-1; maybe TRBD1 (5 bases). CDR1 is SGHAT, CDR2 FQNNGV, per germline. The ends were cut back, 0 bases at V and 0 bases at J, with 15 bases in the middle. The CDR3 extends over 18 amino acids. The CDR3 bases are TGTGCCAGCAGCTTAGATGGGTTAAGGGGCAGCTCCTACAATGAGCAGTTCTTC. Protein: CASSLDGLRGSSYNEQFF. Drawing the rest from reference TRBV11-2 and TRBJ2-1, the complete variable domain is EAGVAQSPRYKIIEKRQSVAFWCNPISGHATLYWYQQILGQGPKLLIQFQNNGVVDDSQLPKDRFSAERLKGVDSTLKIQPAKLEDSAVYLCASSLDGLRGSSYNEQFFGPGTRLTVL.

This chain uses TRBV12-3 or TRBV12-4 with TRBJ2-5; TRBD1 aligns across 10 bases. V was clipped by 5 bases and J by 5 bases; unmatched bases: 2. The CDR3 spans 13 residues. The CDR3 loop reads CASSRDRGETQYF. CDR3 in DNA: TGTGCCAGCAGTCGGGACAGGGGTGAGACCCAGTACTTC.

The CDR3 is CASTPVGVGTQYF. DNA of the CDR3: TGTGCCAGCACCCCGGTGGGCGTTGGGACCCAGTACTTC. This rearrangement joins TRBV7-9 to TRBJ2-5; D not resolved. With 7 bases removed from V and 7 bases from J, the gap between germline ends came to 16 bases. Germline V gives CDR1 SEHNR, CDR2 FQNEAQ (reference sequence). The CDR3 runs 13 residues.

J is TRBJ2-3 and V is TRBV7-3, with a weak D call TRBD1 (5 bases). Germline lookup yields CDR1 SGHTA and CDR2 FQGTGA. The length of the CDR3 is 16 residues. The V end was cut by 1 base, the J end by 4 bases, with 15 bases between. The CDR3 sequence is CASSLIGADNSDTQYF. Written as DNA, the CDR3 is TGTGCCAGCAGCTTAATTGGGGCCGACAATTCAGATACGCAGTATTTT.

The chain is built from TRBV5-1 and TRBJ2-5, with TRBD1 identical over 7 bases. V shed 5 bases, J shed 1 base, and the junction held 5 bases outside the gene matches. Per germline, CDR1 SGHRS and CDR2 YFSETQ. The CDR3 has 14 amino acids. The CDR3 loop is CASRATGTQETQYF. In DNA, the CDR3 is TGCGCCAGCAGGGCGACAGGGACCCAAGAGACCCAGTACTTC.

The CDR3 nucleotides read TGCGCCAGCAGCTTGGTGGTGTTAGCGGGGGGAGGGTACAATGAGCAGTTCTTC. Amino acids: CASSLVVLAGGGYNEQFF. The chain carries TRBV5-1 and TRBJ2-1; 10 nucleotides align to TRBD2. The CDR3 contains 18 residues. Trimming cost V 0 bases and J 4 bases; bases outside gene matches: 10. The germline CDR1 and CDR2 sequences are SGHRS and YFSETQ.

This chain uses TRBV5-6 with TRBJ1-2; 9 nucleotides match TRBD1. CDR1 and CDR2 from the germline V gene are SGHDT and YYEEEE. This CDR3 comprises 14 residues. V was pared by 4 bases and J by 3 bases, with 4 bases of the junction left unmatched. In DNA, the CDR3 is TGTGCCAGCAGCGGTACAGGGGGCGACTATGGCTACACCTTC. This encodes CASSGTGGDYGYTF. Drawing the rest from reference TRBV5-6 and TRBJ1-2, the complete variable domain is DAGVTQSPTHLIKTRGQQVTLRCSPKSGHDTVSWYQQALGQGPQFIFQYYEEEERQRGNFPDRFSGHQFPNYSSELNVNALLLGDSALYLCASSGTGGDYGYTFGSGTRLTVV.

The gene calls are TRBV4-1 and TRBJ2-1; the D gene is possibly TRBD2 (7 bases). Germline assignment: CDR1 MGHRA and CDR2 YSYEKL. The ends were cut back, 8 bases at V and 6 bases at J, with 8 bases in the middle. CDR3 size: 11 residues. The CDR3 sequence: CASGGANEQFF. The CDR3 DNA reads as TGCGCCAGCGGGGGGGCCAATGAGCAGTTCTTC.

The chain carries TRBV7-6 and TRBJ1-3, with 7 bases aligning to TRBD1. The junction had 10 bases not matched to a gene; V was cut back by 5 bases and J by 0 bases. The CDR3 is made up of 17 amino acids. CDR1 is SGHVS, CDR2 FNYEAQ, per germline. The CDR3 loop is CASSPPRQGFSGNTIYF. The CDR3 bases are TGTGCCAGCAGCCCCCCTCGACAGGGCTTCTCTGGAAACACCATATATTTT. The full variable domain, its missing parts supplied by reference TRBV7-6 and TRBJ1-3, is GAGVSQSPRYKVTKRGQDVALRCDPISGHVSLYWYRQALGQGPEFLTYFNYEAQQDKSGLPNDRFSAERPEGSISTLTIQRTEQRDSAMYRCASSPPRQGFSGNTIYFGEGSWLTVV.

This rearrangement joins TRBV7-9 to TRBJ1-2; D unclear. V gave up 0 bases and J gave up 6 bases, with 11 bases separating them. This CDR3 spans 14 amino acids. Per germline, CDR1 SEHNR and CDR2 FQNEAQ (reference sequence). The CDR3 region is CASSLAVEEHGYTF. The CDR3 nucleotides are TGTGCCAGCAGCTTAGCGGTCGAGGAGCATGGCTACACCTTC.

V gene TRBV7-6 combines with J gene TRBJ1-3; D may be TRBD1 (6 bases). This CDR3 has 17 amino acids. The V end lost 5 bases, the J end lost 0 bases, and 17 bases lay between the germline ends. Germline V lookup: CDR1 SGHVS, CDR2 FNYEAQ. The CDR3 sequence: CASSPGVGGGSGNTIYF. CDR3 bases: TGTGCCAGCAGCCCCGGTGTTGGGGGCGGCTCTGGAAACACCATATATTTT.

This chain joins TRBV7-9 and TRBJ1-6; D perhaps matches TRBD1 (5 bases). V lost 3 bases and J 11 bases, leaving 14 bases between the germline ends. The CDR3 has 14 residues. Per the germline V gene, CDR1 is SEHNR and CDR2 is FQNEAQ (reference sequence). CDR3 nucleotides: TGTGCCAGCAGCTTGGACTCGGGGGTTCCACCCCTCCACTTT. This translates into CASSLDSGVPPLHF.

The gene calls are TRBV2 and TRBJ2-7; TRBD1 matches 9 bases. This CDR3 has 13 residues. Unmatched junction bases numbered 2, after V lost 5 bases and J lost 3 bases. Per germline, CDR1 SNHLY and CDR2 FYNNEI. The CDR3 DNA is TGTGCCAGCAGTTGGGACAGGGACTACGAGCAGTACTTC. It encodes CASSWDRDYEQYF.

The CDR3 is CAGGGNNSPLHF. In DNA form, the CDR3 reads TGTGCCGGGGGGGGGAATAATTCACCCCTCCACTTT. V and J are TRBV7-9 and TRBJ1-6, with D possibly being TRBD1 (5 bases). Germline loops: CDR1 SEHNR, CDR2 FQNEAQ (reference sequence). Trimming removed 11 bases at V and 5 bases at J, with 10 bases between. The CDR3 totals 12 residues.

This clone was seen a few times. V gene TRBV29-1 combines with J gene TRBJ1-1, with TRBD1 matching over 8 bases. The CDR3 length is 14 residues. V was pared by 4 bases and J by 1 base, with 5 bases of the junction left unmatched. Per germline, CDR1 SQVTM and CDR2 ANQGSEA. DNA of the CDR3: TGCAGCGTTGCCTCGGACAGGGCGAACACTGAAGCTTTCTTT. It encodes CSVASDRANTEAFF.

The chain is built from TRBV2 and TRBJ1-2; no firm D call. CDR3 size: 15 residues. V gave up 6 bases and J gave up 0 bases, with 14 bases separating them. Germline assignment: CDR1 SNHLY and CDR2 FYNNEI. The CDR3 spells CASRPGRGSNYGYTF. The CDR3 DNA is TGTGCCAGCAGGCCGGGGAGAGGGTCTAACTATGGCTACACCTTC.

The chain has TRBV19 and TRBJ2-7; 11 nucleotides match TRBD1. The germline V gene encodes CDR1 LNHDA and CDR2 SQIVND (reference sequence). V shed 4 bases and J 2 bases; nucleotides not matched to a gene: 13. The CDR3 extends over 18 amino acids. The DNA of the CDR3 is TGTGCCAGTAGTAGGGCCGGCGGACAGGGGGCGAAGGCCTACGAGCAGTACTTC. Its translation is CASSRAGGQGAKAYEQYF.

Concerning this clone itself: In the same sample, other DNA sequences code for this CDR3. This chain joins TRBV6-5 and TRBJ2-2, with D possibly matching TRBD2 (6 bases). This CDR3 is built from 15 residues. V was cut by 2 bases and J by 1 base, with 8 bases left in between. Germline CDR1 is MNHEY and CDR2 is SVGAGI. CDR3 region: CASSYGGMNTGELFF. The DNA of the CDR3 is TGTGCCAGCAGTTACGGGGGGATGAACACCGGGGAGCTGTTTTTT.

This chain uses TRBV3-1 (or the pseudogene TRBV3-2) with TRBJ2-6, with TRBD2 as a possible D gene (6 bases). The germline V gene encodes CDR1 LGHDT and CDR2 YNNKEL (reference sequence). The V and J ends lost 0 bases and 2 bases respectively, with 14 bases between them. The CDR3 sequence is 18 residues long. As DNA, the CDR3 is TGTGCCAGCAGCCAAGAGGGCCAGGCGGGGACTGGGGCCAACGTCCTGACTTTC. It specifies CASSQEGQAGTGANVLTF.

This chain connects TRBV5-4 to TRBJ2-7, with 7 bases fitting TRBD2. In germline, CDR1 is SGHNT, CDR2 YYREEE (reference sequence). V lost 4 bases, J lost 3 bases, and 7 bases stayed unmatched. CDR3 length: 14 amino acids. The CDR3 loop is CASSHKTGGYEQYF. CDR3 nucleotides: TGTGCCAGCAGCCACAAAACGGGGGGCTACGAGCAGTACTTC.

There are a few counts of this clone. The V call is TRBV5-1, the J call TRBJ2-7; 9 positions match TRBD1. The trim removed 5 bases at V and 4 bases at J, leaving 7 bases unmatched. Germline V gives CDR1 SGHRS, CDR2 YFSETQ. The length of the CDR3 is 14 residues. This chain's CDR3 is CASSLGTGQYEQYF. CDR3 sequence (DNA): TGCGCCAGCAGTTTAGGGACAGGGCAGTACGAGCAGTACTTC.

This clone was recorded a few times. The genes are TRBV7-6 and TRBJ1-6, with TRBD1 matching 9 bases. Germline trimming cut 5 bases from V and 2 bases from J; bases unmatched to any gene: 7. The CDR3 contains 17 residues. Germline V gene data show CDR1 as SGHVS and CDR2 as FNYEAQ. CDR3 nucleotides: TGTGCCAGCAGCACCACAGGGGGCACGGCCTATAATTCACCCCTCCACTTT. Translation gives CASSTTGGTAYNSPLHF.

The chain recombines TRBV5-4 with TRBJ2-1; D is perhaps TRBD2 (6 bases). Looked up from germline, CDR1 is SGHNT and CDR2 is YYREEE (reference sequence). CDR3 length equals 17 residues. The V end lost 3 bases, the J end lost 2 bases, and 18 bases lay between the germline ends. CDR3 bases: TGTGCCAGCAGCTCCCCCGGACTATCAGACACCTACAATGAGCAGTTCTTC. Its protein is CASSSPGLSDTYNEQFF.

The chain has TRBV5-1 and TRBJ1-1, with 7 positions matching TRBD1. Germline CDR1 is SGHRS and CDR2 is YFSETQ. V shed 3 bases and J 8 bases; nucleotides not matched to a gene: 7. CDR3 length: 13 amino acids. The CDR3 is CASSSRDSPEAFF. DNA of the CDR3: TGCGCCAGCAGCTCTCGGGACAGTCCAGAAGCTTTCTTT. Variable domain in full (rest from reference TRBV5-1 and TRBJ1-1): KAGVTQTPRYLIKTRGQQVTLSCSPISGHRSVSWYQQTPGQGLQFLFEYFSETQRNKGNFPGRFSGRQFSNSRSEMNVSTLELGDSALYLCASSSRDSPEAFFGQGTRLTVV.

This clone was found once. The chain joins TRBV19 to TRBJ2-5; 13 bases are a match to TRBD2. CDR1 is LNHDA, CDR2 SQIVND, per germline (reference sequence). The CDR3 runs to 16 residues. V lost 5 bases to trimming and J lost 4 bases; unmatched junction nucleotides: 7. In DNA, the CDR3 is TGTGCCAGTAGTGTGACTAGCGGGGGGCCACGAGAGACCCAGTACTTC. As protein: CASSVTSGGPRETQYF.

Concerning this clone itself: An end of the junction does not agree with germline; a read error may underlie this. The chain links TRBV11-2 to TRBJ2-7, with 10 nucleotides matching TRBD1. Germline lookup yields CDR1 SGHAT and CDR2 FQNNGV. This CDR3 contains 13 residues. CDR3 DNA: TGTGCCAGCAGCTTAGAGGCGACAGGGGGCGCTCACTTC. Its translation: CASSLEATGGAHF.